This T cell receptor (beta chain) was observed in a study of T-cell reconstitution after alpha-beta-depleted transplantation in children. Study conclusions and caveats: Roughly two months post-transplant, alpha-beta T cells reportedly originated from several hundred graft clones that had expanded. By one year post-transplant, T-cell counts and diversity largely arose from T cells that were newly produced.

About this clonotype: The antigen is undetermined.

Unique molecular identifiers were incorporated during preparation of the TCRbeta library. TCRdb processed the PCR reads anew with MiXCR; each CDR3 protein has one entry. This sample has about 980,000 distinct CDR3 sequences; around 30% occur once, and the top ten carry more than 25%. Trimming removed 6 bases from V and 5 bases from J; junction bases left unmatched: 7. From germline, CDR1 is DFQATT and CDR2 SNEGSKA (reference sequence). The CDR3 runs 13 residues. The sequences come from PBMCs, mostly from graft donor cells, collected 360 days after TCRalphabeta/CD19-depleted stem cell transplant. The chain has TRBV20-1 and TRBJ2-7; TRBD1 matches at 10 bases. The sequence derives from a boy less than two years old who had a stem cell transplant for SCID, so the T cells may come from the graft donor. The CDR3 is CSARQGALDEQYF. The CDR3 DNA reads as TGCAGTGCCAGACAGGGGGCGCTAGACGAGCAGTACTTC.